This TCR beta chain was captured by sequencing in a study of T cell clones after liver transplantation. Deletions cut 6 bases from V and 4 bases from J, with 6 bases between. This CDR3 comprises 12 residues. CDR1 is SNHLY and CDR2 is FYNNEI in the germline V gene. Unstimulated PBMCs were sorted into CD3+CD4+ and CD3+CD8+ populations. This table comes from immunoSEQ multiplex PCR, and its TCRdb copy is limited to in-frame clones, with some not included. The sample records 65,000 to 90,000 clones, about 88% being singletons. The sequences come from CD4+ T cells from blood, collected before liver transplant. The gene calls are TRBV2 and TRBJ1-4; D is undetermined. The receptor's source is a human donor who received a liver transplant. The CDR3 sequence is CASRGDNEKLFF. The CDR3 nucleotides are TGTGCCAGCAGGGGAGATAATGAAAAACTGTTTTTT.